The clone carrying this TCR beta chain was seen at least ten times. Investigators amplified TCR beta CDR3 regions from RNA transcripts. HTBI primers primed a first-round RT-PCR, and a second-round multiplex PCR followed. TCRdb itself ran the multiplex PCR reads through MiXCR, one entry per CDR3 protein. The sample has 300,000 to 400,000 distinct CDR3 sequences; 15% to 20% are singletons. With 4 bases removed from V and 0 bases from J, the gap between germline ends came to 12 bases. The CDR3 loop spans 15 amino acids. Germline CDR1 is SGHTA and CDR2 is FQGNSA. The data belong to a study of Graves' ophthalmopathy and Graves' hyperthyroidism.

The chain carries TRBV7-2 and TRBJ1-1, with no clear D. The sequenced sample was peripheral blood. This TCR was sampled from an adult man with Graves' ophthalmopathy. For the CDR3, the DNA is TGTGCCAGCAGCTCGTCGGGGAACCTGAACACTGAAGCTTTCTTT. This encodes CASSSSGNLNTEAFF. The entire variable domain, with the rest obtained from reference TRBV7-2 and TRBJ1-1, is as follows: GAGVSQSPSNKVTEKGKDVELRCDPISGHTALYWYRQSLGQGLEFLIYFQGNSAPDKSGLPSDRFSAERTGGSVSTLTIQRTQQEDSAVYLCASSSSGNLNTEAFFGQGTRLTVV.